The next 10 T cell receptor beta chains were all read from a single sample in a study of Graves' ophthalmopathy and Graves' hyperthyroidism. Researchers took RNA transcripts and amplified TCR beta CDR3 regions from them. Second-round multiplex PCR came after a first-round RT-PCR that employed HTBI primers. TCRdb re-called the multiplex PCR reads through MiXCR, storing one row per CDR3 protein. The sample lists 900,000 to 1,200,000 distinct CDR3 sequences, 35% to 40% seen once, with around 10% in the top ten. The sample comprised peripheral blood or thyroid tissue (not recorded which). These receptors were taken from an adult man with Graves' hyperthyroidism.

This clonotype was counted once. A much larger clone lies a single base off, so this may be a read error. The chain employs TRBV7-2 and TRBJ2-5, with TRBD2 as a possible D gene (6 bases). Germline V lookup: CDR1 SGHTA, CDR2 FQGNSA. The CDR3 covers 14 residues. The V and J ends lost 3 bases and 3 bases respectively, with 11 bases between them. For the CDR3, the DNA is TGTGCCAGCAGCTTCGGAGGGGTTAAAGAGACCCAGTACTTC. This codes for CASSFGGVKETQYF.

This clonotype was counted a few times. V and J are TRBV30 and TRBJ2-2; no clear D. The V gene's germline CDR1 is GTSNPN and CDR2 SVGIG (reference sequence). V lost 1 base, J lost 0 bases, and 6 bases lay in between. The CDR3 runs 14 residues. CDR3 sequence reads: CAWSGISNTGELFF. In DNA form, the CDR3 reads TGTGCCTGGAGTGGGATATCGAACACCGGGGAGCTGTTTTTT.

As concerns this clonotype: This may stem from a read error, because a much larger clone lies one nucleotide away. This chain joins TRBV4-1 and TRBJ2-5; TRBD1 aligns across 8 bases. Looked up from germline, CDR1 is MGHRA and CDR2 is YSYEKL. V lost 3 bases, J lost 2 bases, and 8 bases stayed unmatched. The CDR3 contains 16 residues. This chain's CDR3 is CASSQAPDRDQETQYF. CDR3 coding DNA: TGCGCCAGCAGCCAGGCTCCGGACAGGGATCAAGAGACCCAGTACTTC.

This clonotype was counted ten times or more. The chain joins TRBV25-1 to TRBJ2-3, with D tentatively TRBD2 (5 bases). Germline lookup yields CDR1 MGHDK and CDR2 SYGVNS. V was cut by 3 bases and J by 6 bases, with 7 bases left in between. The CDR3 sequence is 12 residues long. Here the CDR3 reads CASSEGVDTQYF. As DNA, the CDR3 is TGTGCCAGCAGTGAGGGAGTGGATACGCAGTATTTT.

In regard to this clonotype: The junction differs from germline at one of its ends, possibly a read error. V gene TRBV7-9 combines with J gene TRBJ1-3; a weak D match, TRBD1 (5 bases). Germline CDR1 SEHNR, CDR2 FQNEAQ (reference sequence). This CDR3 has 16 amino acids. CDR3 DNA: TGTACCAGCAGCCCTCTGGACATTTTTTCTGGAAACACCATATATTTT. This codes for CTSSPLDIFSGNTIYF.

In the case of this clonotype: A much larger clone lies one base from this, so it may be a read error. The chain has TRBV19 and TRBJ1-4; D is perhaps TRBD1 (6 bases). This CDR3 comprises 13 residues. Germline CDR1 is LNHDA and CDR2 is SQIVND (reference sequence). CDR3 DNA: TGTGCCAGTCGAGGACAGAGTAATGGAAAACTGTTTTTT. Translating it yields CASRGQSNGKLFF.

The chain recombines TRBV29-1 with TRBJ2-7; TRBD2 agrees at 15 bases. Germline-derived CDR1 and CDR2 are SQVTM and ANQGSEA. Trimming at V came to 8 bases and at J to 0 bases, leaving 5 bases not matched to a gene. This CDR3 contains 15 residues. In nucleotides, the CDR3 is TGCAGCACTGCGGGACTAGCGGGAGGCTCCTACGAGCAGTACTTC. Translating it yields CSTAGLAGGSYEQYF.

The chain links TRBV7-2 to TRBJ2-5, with 8 bases aligning to TRBD1. The J segment lost 1 base and the V segment lost 8 bases, leaving 12 bases of the junction unmatched. Germline lookup yields CDR1 SGHTA and CDR2 FQGNSA. This CDR3 has 16 amino acids. The CDR3 loop reads CASSPKTGEFQETQYF. The CDR3 DNA sequence: TGTGCCAGCTCCCCGAAGACAGGGGAATTCCAAGAGACCCAGTACTTC.

A few counts support this clonotype. This chain joins TRBV5-1 and TRBJ1-4; 7 nucleotides agree with TRBD1. The CDR3 is 15 amino acids. V gave up 4 bases and J gave up 6 bases; unmatched junction bases: 9. CDR1 and CDR2 (germline): SGHRS, YFSETQ. Here the CDR3 DNA reads TGCGCCAGCAGCATCAGACAGGGTAGGGATGAAAAACTGTTTTTT. It codes for CASSIRQGRDEKLFF.

This clonotype was detected ten times or more. The rearrangement uses TRBV3-1 and TRBJ2-7; D not resolved. CDR1 is LGHDT, CDR2 YNNKEL, per germline (reference sequence). The ends were cut back, 0 bases at V and 5 bases at J, with 5 bases in the middle. The CDR3 has 12 residues. This CDR3 is CASSQEGHEQYF. The DNA for the CDR3 is TGTGCCAGCAGCCAAGAGGGCCACGAGCAGTACTTC.